The rows below give T cell receptor beta chains drawn from one sample of a study of CD8+CD57+ T cells in acquired aplastic anemia. TCRdb reprocessed the reads with MiXCR, giving one entry per CDR3 protein. This table holds 400,000 to 500,000 distinct CDR3 sequences, 65% to 80% found once. Sequences were obtained from sorted CD4+, CD8+, or CD8+CD57+ T cells (not recorded which) from PBMCs. Receptor source: a human donor in good health, serving as a control. Each CDR3 is given with its conserved first and last residue. A D gene is named only where the DNA matches it firmly. Clone size is not always given. Where it is, it says once, few, many or a class for expanded clones.

D: -; size: many; V: TRBV20-1; J: TRBJ2-5; DNA: TGCAGTGCTAGAGAGTCGCGGAACCAAGAGACCCAGTACTTC; CDR3: CSARESRNQETQYF
D: -; size: -; V: TRBV7-9; J: TRBJ1-1; DNA: TGTGCCAGCAGCTCCCCAGGGCGCACTGAAGCTTTCTTT; CDR3: CASSSPGRTEAFF
D: -; size: -; V: TRBV7-2; J: TRBJ2-5; DNA: TGCGCCAGCAGCGTAAGCCGGACGAGCGTAGAGGCTGGAGAGACCCAGTACTTC; CDR3: CASSVSRTSVEAGETQYF
D: TRBD1; size: -; V: TRBV7-8; J: TRBJ2-2; DNA: TGTGCCACCAGCAGAGGGGGCGGGTCGTACACCGGGACGCTGTTTTTT; CDR3: CATSRGGGSYTGTLFF
D: -; size: -; V: TRBV20-1; J: TRBJ1-6; DNA: TGCAGTGCTAGAGAGGAGCACGAGCAGTCACCCCTCCACTTT; CDR3: CSAREEHEQSPLHF
D: -; size: -; V: TRBV7-8; J: TRBJ2-5; DNA: TGTGCCAGCAGCTTAACCGGGGCACCATACCAAGAGACCCAGTACTTC; CDR3: CASSLTGAPYQETQYF
D: -; size: -; V: TRBV9; J: TRBJ2-2; DNA: TGTGCCAGCAGCCGGGGTACAGAAACCACCTACGTGTTTTTT; CDR3: CASSRGTETTYVFF
D: -; size: -; V: TRBV2; J: TRBJ2-7; DNA: TGTGCCAGCATCTTGGACTGGAGCTCCTACGAGCAGTACTTC; CDR3: CASILDWSSYEQYF
D: TRBD1; size: -; V: TRBV6-1; J: TRBJ1-1; DNA: TGTGCCAGCAGGAACCCGGACAGGGAGTCCATGAACACTGAAGCTTTCTTT; CDR3: CASRNPDRESMNTEAFF
D: TRBD1; size: -; V: TRBV7-2; J: TRBJ1-2; DNA: TGTGCCAGCAGCATAAGACAGGGGGATCAGCGCCAGCATTTC; CDR3: CASSIRQGDQRQHF
D: -; size: many; V: TRBV6-6; J: TRBJ2-3; DNA: TGTGCCAGCAGTTACCCCGGCACAGATACGCAGTATTTT; CDR3: CASSYPGTDTQYF
D: -; size: once; V: TRBV25-1; J: TRBJ1-2; DNA: TGTGCCAGCAGTGATAGCAACTATGGCTACACCTTC; CDR3: CASSDSNYGYTF
D: -; size: -; V: TRBV24-1; J: TRBJ2-7; DNA: TGTTCCACCAGTGGGGGGGCCAGCTCCGACGAGCAGTACTTC; CDR3: CSTSGGASSDEQYF
D: -; size: many; V: TRBV3-1; J: TRBJ1-6; DNA: TGTGCCAGCAGCCAATACGGGAATTCACCCCTCCACTTT; CDR3: CASSQYGNSPLHF
D: TRBD2; size: -; V: TRBV7-2; J: TRBJ2-3; DNA: TGTGCCAGCAGCCCTGGACTAGCAATCTATACGCAGTATTTT; CDR3: CASSPGLAIYTQYF
D: TRBD2; size: -; V: TRBV10-2; J: TRBJ2-3; DNA: TGTGCCAGTACTACAACTAGCGGGGGAAGCACAGATACGCAGTATTTT; CDR3: CASTTTSGGSTDTQYF
D: -; size: many; V: TRBV29-1; J: TRBJ1-2; DNA: TGCAGCGTTTCAACTCATGGGGACCTTGGGTATGGCTACACCTTC; CDR3: CSVSTHGDLGYGYTF